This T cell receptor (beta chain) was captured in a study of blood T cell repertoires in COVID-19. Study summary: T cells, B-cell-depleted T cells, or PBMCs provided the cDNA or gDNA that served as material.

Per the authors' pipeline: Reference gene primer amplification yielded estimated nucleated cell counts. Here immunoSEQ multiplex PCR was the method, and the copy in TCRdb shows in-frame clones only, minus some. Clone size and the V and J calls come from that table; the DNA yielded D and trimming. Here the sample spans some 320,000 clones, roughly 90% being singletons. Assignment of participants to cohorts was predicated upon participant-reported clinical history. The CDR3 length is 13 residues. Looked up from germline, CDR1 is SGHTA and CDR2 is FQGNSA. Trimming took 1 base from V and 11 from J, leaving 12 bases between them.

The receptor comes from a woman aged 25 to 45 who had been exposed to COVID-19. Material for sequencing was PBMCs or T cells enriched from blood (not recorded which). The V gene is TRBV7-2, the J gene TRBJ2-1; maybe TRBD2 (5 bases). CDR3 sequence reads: CASSLDAAVQQFF. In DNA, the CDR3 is TGTGCCAGCAGCTTAGACGCAGCGGTGCAGCAGTTCTTC. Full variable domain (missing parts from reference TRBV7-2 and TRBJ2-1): GAGVSQSPSNKVTEKGKDVELRCDPISGHTALYWYRQSLGQGLEFLIYFQGNSAPDKSGLPSDRFSAERTGGSVSTLTIQRTQQEDSAVYLCASSLDAAVQQFFGPGTRLTVL.